Listed below are T cell receptor beta chains from one sample, sequenced in a study of cytotoxic CD8 clonotypes in ibrutinib-treated CLL. Profiling relied on immunoSEQ multiplex PCR, and the TCRdb table lists in-frame clones only, not all of them. The sample has roughly 51,000 clones; around half are singletons. The sample consisted of PBMCs, taken after 12 months of ibrutinib treatment. These receptors were collected from a human donor with chronic lymphocytic leukemia. The conserved cysteine and the conserved F or W are not part of the CDR3 here.

>9|TRBV28|TRBJ1-1
ASSLWERAF
>10|TRBV29-1|TRBJ2-2
SIGTNTGELF
>13|TRBV28|TRBJ1-5
ASSLAGPQNQPQH
>15|TRBV4-1|TRBJ2-5
ASSQGGTGGLQETQY
>14|TRBV11-2|TRBJ1-2
ASSPWLGDRGHGYT
>12|TRBV7-2|TRBJ2-7
ASSLAAGGYEQY
>17|TRBV7-2|TRBJ2-1
ASSGHAMGQGGSYNEQF
>15|TRBV4-1|TRBJ1-5
ASSPLTGGGRNQPQH
>11|TRBV10-3|TRBJ2-3
ATRGGGTDTQY
>9|TRBV27|TRBJ2-7
ASRRDSEQY
>12|TRBV28|TRBJ2-7
ASRRRTSNGEQY
>13|TRBV27|TRBJ1-3
ASSATVHSGNTIY
>13|TRBV9|TRBJ2-3
ASSRQGDRTDTQY
>13|TRBV2|TRBJ2-2
ASSGDRGRPGELF
>13|TRBV27|TRBJ2-4
ASSSGRVAKNIQY
>10|TRBV29-1|TRBJ2-1
SVEPSYNEQF
>13|TRBV7-2|TRBJ2-5
ASSSRGQMAETQY
>14|TRBV28|TRBJ1-6
ASSSPGQGTNSPLH
>13|TRBV18|TRBJ2-5
ASSPGGTKQETQY
>13|TRBV5-4|TRBJ2-4
ASSSHLTGANIQY
>11|TRBV28|TRBJ2-7
ASGDRVDYEQY